A single sample is the source of the 7 T cell receptor beta chains below, sequenced in a study of blood T cell repertoires in COVID-19. Method: immunoSEQ multiplex PCR; TCRdb's copy keeps in-frame clones and lacks some. The data hold about 100,000 clones, with 70% to 90% observed a single time. Sequenced input: peripheral blood. These receptors all stem from a human donor in a cohort sampled during active COVID-19.

The V call is TRBV2, the J call TRBJ1-2; D is undetermined. V dropped 6 bases and J dropped 7 bases, with 12 bases sitting between them. The CDR3 is 12 residues long. The germline gives CDR1 SNHLY, CDR2 FYNNEI. This CDR3 reads CASSGDMGGYTF. For the CDR3, the DNA is TGTGCCAGCAGCGGCGACATGGGTGGCTACACCTTC.

The rearrangement joins TRBV7-8 to TRBJ2-7; TRBD1 is a possible D gene (6 bases). Trimming stripped 4 bases from V and 4 bases from J, with 17 bases between. The V gene's germline CDR1 is SGHVS and CDR2 FQNEAQ. The CDR3 is 15 amino acids. The CDR3 coding sequence is TGTGCCAGCAGCTCACGAGGGGGACAAGGATACGAGCAGTACTTC. Protein product: CASSSRGGQGYEQYF. Full variable domain (missing parts from reference TRBV7-8 and TRBJ2-7): GAGVSQSPRYKVAKRGQDVALRCDPISGHVSLFWYQQALGQGPEFLTYFQNEAQLDKSGLPSDRFFAERPEGSVSTLKIQRTQQEDSAVYLCASSSRGGQGYEQYFGPGTRLTVT.

This clone was seen once. The chain couples TRBV11-2 to TRBJ2-1; D is undetermined. The CDR3 sequence is 16 residues long. CDR1 is SGHAT and CDR2 is FQNNGV in the germline V gene. V was shortened by 1 base and J by 7 bases, with 17 bases between the two germline ends. CDR3 amino acids: CASSLVRGRGWNEQFF. DNA of the CDR3: TGTGCCAGCAGCTTAGTACGAGGAAGAGGTTGGAATGAGCAGTTCTTC.

The V and J genes are TRBV14 and TRBJ2-2, with D tentatively TRBD1 (5 bases). Between the trimmed V and J ends, which lost 4 bases and 1 base, there was a span of 13 bases. The CDR3 sequence is 16 residues long. CDR1 is SGHDN and CDR2 is FVKESK in the germline V gene. The CDR3 DNA follows: TGTGCCAGCAGCCGGGCGGCAAGGGGGAACACCGGGGAGCTGTTTTTT. This sequence encodes CASSRAARGNTGELFF.

This rearrangement joins TRBV7-9 to TRBJ2-1; D not certain. The CDR3 extends over 16 amino acids. Deletions cut 5 bases from V and 6 bases from J, with 20 bases between. In germline, CDR1 is SEHNR, CDR2 FQNEAQ (reference sequence). The CDR3 DNA reads TGTGCCAGCAGCCAATCAGCGCGGCTGCAAGGCAATGAGCAGTTCTTC. It translates to CASSQSARLQGNEQFF. The full variable domain, in which reference TRBV7-9 and TRBJ2-1 provide the parts outside the CDR3, is DTGVSQNPRHKITKRGQNVTFRCDPISEHNRLYWYRQTLGQGPEFLTYFQNEAQLEKSRLLSDRFSAERPKGSFSTLEIQRTEQGDSAMYLCASSQSARLQGNEQFFGPGTRLTVL.

This chain links TRBV19 with TRBJ1-3; 7 nucleotides align to TRBD1. Germline V gene lookup returns CDR1 LNHDA and CDR2 SQIVND (reference sequence). J was trimmed by 0 bases and V by 4 bases; bases with no gene match: 12. This CDR3 has 18 residues. In DNA, the CDR3 is TGTGCCAGTAGTACCACCCTGGGGACAGCCCACTCTGGAAACACCATATATTTT. Translation: CASSTTLGTAHSGNTIYF.

This chain connects TRBV7-2 to TRBJ1-1; tentatively, D is TRBD1 (6 bases). The CDR3 covers 14 residues. CDR1 SGHTA and CDR2 FQGNSA come from the germline V gene. The V end lost 5 bases, the J end lost 0 bases, and 10 bases lay between the germline ends. CDR3 sequence (DNA): TGTGCCAGCAGCACACAGGGACTGAACACTGAAGCTTTCTTT. Amino acids: CASSTQGLNTEAFF. The variable domain in full, completed from reference TRBV7-2 and TRBJ1-1, reads GAGVSQSPSNKVTEKGKDVELRCDPISGHTALYWYRQSLGQGLEFLIYFQGNSAPDKSGLPSDRFSAERTGGSVSTLTIQRTQQEDSAVYLCASSTQGLNTEAFFGQGTRLTVV.